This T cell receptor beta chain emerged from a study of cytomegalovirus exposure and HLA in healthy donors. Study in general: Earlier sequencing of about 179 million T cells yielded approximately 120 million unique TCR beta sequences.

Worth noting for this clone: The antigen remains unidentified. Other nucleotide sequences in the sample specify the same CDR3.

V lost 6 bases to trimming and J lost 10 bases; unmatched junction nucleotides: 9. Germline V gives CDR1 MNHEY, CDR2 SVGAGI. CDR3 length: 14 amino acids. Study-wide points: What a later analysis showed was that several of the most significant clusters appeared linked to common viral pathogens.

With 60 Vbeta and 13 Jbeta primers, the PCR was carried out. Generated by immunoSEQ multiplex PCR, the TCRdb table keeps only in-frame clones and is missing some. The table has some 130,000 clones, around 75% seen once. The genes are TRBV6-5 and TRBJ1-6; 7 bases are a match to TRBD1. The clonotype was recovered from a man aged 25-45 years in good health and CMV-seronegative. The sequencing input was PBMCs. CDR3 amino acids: CASRINRGRSPLHF. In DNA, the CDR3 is TGTGCCAGCAGGATAAACAGGGGACGATCACCCCTCCACTTT.